This record concerns one TCR beta chain sequence. Antigen specificity is unknown. The record originates from a study of cytomegalovirus exposure and HLA in healthy donors. The wider study: The same platform was used for the roughly 130 validation repertoires and the approximately 670 first-cohort repertoires, a later analysis reported.

Per the germline V gene, CDR1 is SGHAT and CDR2 is FQNNGV. The CDR3 is 15 residues long. Unmatched junction bases numbered 7, after V lost 2 bases and J lost 5 bases. Whole-study findings and limits: The investigators catalogued under 200 TCR beta chains as cytomegalovirus-associated. Subsequent analysis of the 100 to 150 validation repertoires found a tendency for first-cohort TCR clusters to co-occur.

Profiling relied on immunoSEQ multiplex PCR, and the TCRdb table lists in-frame clones only, not all of them. The sample has hundreds of thousands of clones; roughly 91% are singletons. Material: PBMCs. The J gene is TRBJ2-5, the V gene TRBV11-2; 8 bases agree with TRBD2. The sequence derives from a young woman in good health and CMV-seropositive. This CDR3 reads CASSLNGRAWETQYF. The CDR3 DNA reads as TGTGCCAGCAGCTTAAACGGGAGGGCCTGGGAGACCCAGTACTTC.